Shown below are 2 T cell receptor beta chains from a single sample sequenced in a study of human T cells and chemical hapten exposure. TCRdb used MiXCR to reprocess the RACE reads, holding one entry per CDR3 protein. Here the sample spans some 70,000 distinct CDR3 sequences, approximately 10% being singletons. Described time point: pre-sensitization, week 0. Treatment: therapeutic diphenylcyclopropenone sensitization with weekly scalp DPC. Specimen: whole blood, collected in connection with sensitization to the hapten diphenylcyclopropenone (DPC). These receptors came from a woman aged 50 to 60 with alopecia areata. Some clones in this sample may be carry-over from other donors' samples.

In its sample, this clonotype was seen a few times. This chain connects TRBV18 to TRBJ2-1; 7 bases map to TRBD2. CDR1 KGHSH and CDR2 LQKENI come from the germline V gene. The CDR3 sequence is 14 residues long. Trimming took 2 bases from V and 5 from J; bases not matched to a gene: 3. The DNA of the CDR3 is TGTGCCAGCTCACCAACCGGGGGGAACAATGAGCAGTTCTTC. It translates to CASSPTGGNNEQFF.

The chain combines TRBV11-3 with TRBJ2-1; TRBD2 agrees at 9 bases. Losses at the gene ends were 5 bases for V and 12 bases for J; bases not matched to a gene: 17. The CDR3 length is 16 residues. Germline V gene lookup returns CDR1 SGHNT and CDR2 YENEEA. CDR3 nucleotide sequence: TGTGCCAGCAGCCCCCAAAGCCTAGCGGGAACCGCTAGGCAGTTCTTC. This gives the protein CASSPQSLAGTARQFF.